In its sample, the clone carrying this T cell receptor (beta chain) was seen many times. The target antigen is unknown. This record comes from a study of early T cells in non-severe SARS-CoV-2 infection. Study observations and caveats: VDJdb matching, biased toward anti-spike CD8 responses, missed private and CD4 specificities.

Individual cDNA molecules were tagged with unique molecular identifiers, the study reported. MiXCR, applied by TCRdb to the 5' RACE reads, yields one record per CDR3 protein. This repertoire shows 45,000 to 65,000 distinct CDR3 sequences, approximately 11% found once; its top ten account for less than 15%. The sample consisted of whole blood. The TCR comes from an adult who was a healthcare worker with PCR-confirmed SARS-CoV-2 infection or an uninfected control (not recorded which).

The CDR3 is CASSLVGLAGTDTQYF. The CDR3, as DNA: TGTGCCAGCAGCTTAGTTGGGCTAGCGGGCACAGATACGCAGTATTTT. The rearrangement uses TRBV7-2 and TRBJ2-3; 7 bases are shared with TRBD2. The length of the CDR3 is 16 residues. Germline lookup yields CDR1 SGHTA and CDR2 FQGNSA. V lost 1 base, J lost 1 base, and 5 bases stayed unmatched.